A selection of T cell receptor beta chains follows, all from one sample in a study of blood T cells in healthy people across ages. TCRdb itself ran the 5' RACE reads through MiXCR, one entry per CDR3 protein. The sample contains hundreds of thousands of distinct CDR3 sequences, approximately 35% of which appear only once. Sample: blood. The receptors originated from a man younger than 35 in good health. Both conserved end residues are part of each CDR3. Each record gives: D gene, V gene, J gene, clone size, CDR3 protein, CDR3 DNA. A D gene is named only where the DNA matches it firmly. Rows may omit the clone size; those that give it use once, few, many or a size class.

D: TRBD2; V: TRBV9; J: TRBJ2-2; size: .; CDR3: CASSASGGYGELFF; DNA: TGTGCCAGCAGCGCTAGCGGGGGTTACGGGGAGCTGTTTTTT
D: TRBD1; V: TRBV14; J: TRBJ2-1; size: .; CDR3: CASSHAGTGFYNEQFF; DNA: TGTGCCAGCAGCCATGCCGGGACAGGTTTCTACAATGAGCAGTTCTTC
D: .; V: TRBV5-1; J: TRBJ2-5; size: few; CDR3: CASSLSHSQETQYF; DNA: TGCGCCAGCAGCTTGTCGCACAGCCAAGAGACCCAGTACTTC
D: .; V: TRBV6-2/TRBV6-3; J: TRBJ2-5; size: .; CDR3: CASRTRVDSKETQYF; DNA: TGTGCCAGCAGGACACGTGTGGATAGCAAAGAGACCCAGTACTTC
D: .; V: TRBV6-5; J: TRBJ2-7; size: .; CDR3: CASSDSSRNEQYF; DNA: TGTGCCAGCTCGGACTCCTCAAGGAACGAGCAGTACTTC
D: .; V: TRBV12-3/TRBV12-4; J: TRBJ1-1; size: .; CDR3: CASSLVLTEAFF; DNA: TGTGCCAGCAGTTTGGTCCTAACTGAAGCTTTCTTT
D: .; V: TRBV5-5; J: TRBJ2-7; size: .; CDR3: CASSLALGGSYEQYF; DNA: TGTGCCAGCAGCCTGGCGTTGGGGGGCTCCTACGAGCAGTACTTC
D: TRBD1; V: TRBV25-1; J: TRBJ1-1; size: .; CDR3: CASSGGQGARTEAFF; DNA: TGTGCCAGCAGTGGGGGACAGGGGGCGAGAACTGAAGCTTTCTTT
D: TRBD2; V: TRBV7-8; J: TRBJ2-7; size: few; CDR3: CASSLGGLAAYEQYF; DNA: TGTGCCAGCAGCTTAGGGGGACTAGCGGCCTACGAGCAGTACTTC
D: TRBD1; V: TRBV11-2; J: TRBJ2-7; size: .; CDR3: CASSFGTAMYEQYF; DNA: TGTGCCAGCAGCTTTGGGACAGCGATGTACGAGCAGTACTTC